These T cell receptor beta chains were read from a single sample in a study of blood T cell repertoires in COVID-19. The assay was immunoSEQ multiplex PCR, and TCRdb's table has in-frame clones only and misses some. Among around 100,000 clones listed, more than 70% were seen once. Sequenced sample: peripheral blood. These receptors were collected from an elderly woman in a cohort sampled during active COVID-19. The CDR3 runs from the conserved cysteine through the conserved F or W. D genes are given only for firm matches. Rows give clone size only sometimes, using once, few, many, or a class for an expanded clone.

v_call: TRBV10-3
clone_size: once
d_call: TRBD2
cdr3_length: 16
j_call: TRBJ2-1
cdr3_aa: CAISESSSGSYNEQFF
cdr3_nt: TGTGCCATCAGTGAGTCTTCTAGCGGGAGCTACAATGAGCAGTTCTTC

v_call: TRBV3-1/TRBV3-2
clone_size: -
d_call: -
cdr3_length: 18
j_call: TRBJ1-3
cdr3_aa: CASSPRGSRGGSGNTIYF
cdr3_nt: TGTGCCAGCAGCCCGCGAGGGTCCCGGGGTGGCTCTGGAAACACCATATATTTT

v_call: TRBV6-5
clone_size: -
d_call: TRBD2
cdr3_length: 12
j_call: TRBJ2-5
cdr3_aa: CASLWGGETQYF
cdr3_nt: TGTGCCAGCCTATGGGGGGGGGAGACCCAGTACTTC

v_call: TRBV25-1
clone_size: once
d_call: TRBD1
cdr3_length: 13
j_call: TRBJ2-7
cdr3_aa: CASRQTGAYEQYF
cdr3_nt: TGTGCCAGCAGGCAGACAGGGGCCTACGAGCAGTACTTC

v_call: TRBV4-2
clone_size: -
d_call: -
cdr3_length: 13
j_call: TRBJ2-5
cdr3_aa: CASSLADQETQYF
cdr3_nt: TGTGCCAGCAGCCTCGCGGACCAAGAGACCCAGTACTTC

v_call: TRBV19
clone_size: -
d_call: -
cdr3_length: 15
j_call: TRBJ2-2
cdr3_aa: CASSNRGTNTGELFF
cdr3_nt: TGTGCCAGTAGTAATCGGGGTACGAACACCGGGGAGCTGTTTTTT

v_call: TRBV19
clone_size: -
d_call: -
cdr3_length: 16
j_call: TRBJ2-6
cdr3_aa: CASSMLRRSGANVLTF
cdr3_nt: TGTGCCAGTAGTATGTTACGGCGGTCTGGGGCCAACGTCCTGACTTTC

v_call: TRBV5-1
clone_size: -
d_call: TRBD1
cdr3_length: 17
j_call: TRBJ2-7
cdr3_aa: CASSLAGQGQGPYEQYF
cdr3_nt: TGCGCCAGCAGCTTGGCGGGCCAAGGACAGGGCCCCTACGAGCAGTACTTC

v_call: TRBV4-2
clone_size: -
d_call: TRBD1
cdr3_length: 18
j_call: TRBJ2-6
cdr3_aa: CASSQPGQGARGANVLTF
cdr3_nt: TGTGCCAGCAGCCAACCGGGACAGGGGGCGCGTGGGGCCAACGTCCTGACTTTC

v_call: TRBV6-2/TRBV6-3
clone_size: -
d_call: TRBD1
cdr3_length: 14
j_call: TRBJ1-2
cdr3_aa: CASSWGTEGHGYTF
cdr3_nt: TGTGCCAGCAGTTGGGGGACAGAGGGTCATGGCTACACCTTC

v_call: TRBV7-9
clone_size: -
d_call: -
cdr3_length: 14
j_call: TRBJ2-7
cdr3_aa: CASSLGHLLGEQYF
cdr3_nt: TGTGCCAGCAGCTTAGGACACCTTTTGGGCGAGCAGTACTTC

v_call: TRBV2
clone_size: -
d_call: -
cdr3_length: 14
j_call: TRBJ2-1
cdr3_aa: CASSVGQVVSEQFF
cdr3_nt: TGTGCCAGCAGCGTGGGGCAGGTAGTTAGTGAGCAGTTCTTC

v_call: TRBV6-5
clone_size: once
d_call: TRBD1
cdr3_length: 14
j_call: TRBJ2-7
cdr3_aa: CASSSTGISYEQYF
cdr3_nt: TGTGCCAGCAGCTCGACAGGGATCTCCTACGAGCAGTACTTC

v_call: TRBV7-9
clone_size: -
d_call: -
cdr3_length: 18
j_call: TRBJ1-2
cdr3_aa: CASSPPGVSLSNNYGYTF
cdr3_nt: TGTGCCAGCAGCCCTCCCGGAGTTTCCCTCAGTAATAACTATGGCTACACCTTC

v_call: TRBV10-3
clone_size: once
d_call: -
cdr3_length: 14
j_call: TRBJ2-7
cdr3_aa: CAISEFSGSYEQYF
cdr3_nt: TGTGCCATCAGTGAGTTCTCGGGCTCCTACGAGCAGTACTTC

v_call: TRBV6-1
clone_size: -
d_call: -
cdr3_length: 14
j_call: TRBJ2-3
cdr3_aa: CASSEVGVTDTQYF
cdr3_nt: TGTGCCAGCAGTGAAGTAGGGGTCACAGATACGCAGTATTTT

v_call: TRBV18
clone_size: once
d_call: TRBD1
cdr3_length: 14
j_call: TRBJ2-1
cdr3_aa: CASSPGTGVGEQFF
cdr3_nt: TGTGCCAGCTCACCCGGGACAGGGGTGGGTGAGCAGTTCTTC

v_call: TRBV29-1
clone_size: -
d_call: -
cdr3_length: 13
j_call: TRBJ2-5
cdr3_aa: CSVEGQQQETQYF
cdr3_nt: TGCAGCGTTGAAGGACAGCAGCAAGAGACCCAGTACTTC

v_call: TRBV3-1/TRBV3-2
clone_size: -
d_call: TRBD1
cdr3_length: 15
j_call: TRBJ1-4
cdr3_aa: CASSQGQGGREKLFF
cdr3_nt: TGTGCCAGCAGCCAAGGACAGGGCGGGCGTGAAAAACTGTTTTTT

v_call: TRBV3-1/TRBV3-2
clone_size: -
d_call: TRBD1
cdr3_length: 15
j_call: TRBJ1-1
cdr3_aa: CASSQDLGGWAEAFF
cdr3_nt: TGTGCCAGCAGCCAAGATTTAGGGGGCTGGGCTGAAGCTTTCTTT

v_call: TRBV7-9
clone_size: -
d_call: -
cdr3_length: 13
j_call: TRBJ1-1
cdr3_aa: CASSLKSNTEAFF
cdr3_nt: TGTGCCAGCAGCTTAAAATCTAACACTGAAGCTTTCTTT

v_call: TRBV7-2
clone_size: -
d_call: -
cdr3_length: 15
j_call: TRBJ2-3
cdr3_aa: CASSWYRSTTDTQYF
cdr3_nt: TGTGCCAGCAGCTGGTATCGATCGACTACAGATACGCAGTATTTT

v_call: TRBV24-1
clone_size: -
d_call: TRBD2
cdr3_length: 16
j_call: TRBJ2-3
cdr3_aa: CATSVASGASTDTQYF
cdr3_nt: TGTGCCACCAGTGTGGCTAGCGGGGCTAGCACAGATACGCAGTATTTT

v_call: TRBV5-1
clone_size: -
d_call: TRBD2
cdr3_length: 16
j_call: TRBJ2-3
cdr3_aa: CASSPRLAGGTDTQYF
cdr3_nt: TGCGCCAGCAGCCCCCGACTAGCGGGGGGCACAGATACGCAGTATTTT

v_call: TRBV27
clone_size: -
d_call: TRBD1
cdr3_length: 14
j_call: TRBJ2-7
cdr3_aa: CASRRAGGSYEQYF
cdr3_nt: TGTGCCAGCAGACGCGCAGGGGGATCCTACGAGCAGTACTTC

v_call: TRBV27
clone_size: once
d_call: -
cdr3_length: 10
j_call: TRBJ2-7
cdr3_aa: CASPEAEQYF
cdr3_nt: TGTGCCAGCCCAGAGGCCGAGCAGTACTTC